This record covers a single T cell receptor beta chain. Its specificity is unknown. This CDR3 fails to terminate in the conserved phenylalanine or tryptophan, so it likely reflects a read error. The sample belongs to a study of human T cells and chemical hapten exposure. In the study overall: Doses of diphenylcyclopropenone went to the patients' scalps weekly throughout the approximately 26-week study. Per-sample variation in TCR yield stemmed mainly from small pooled library volume differences. Findings and caveats of the study: Donor immune responses may differ from healthy people's, since all donors had alopecia.

V was cut by 0 bases and J by 9 bases, with 15 bases left in between. CDR3 length equals 15 residues. Germline V gene data show CDR1 as MNHEY and CDR2 as SVGEGT. TCRdb itself ran the RACE reads through MiXCR, one entry per CDR3 protein. There are about 100,000 distinct CDR3 sequences in the sample; approximately 10% occur only once, and 3.5% lies in the top ten. As to time point: patch test 1, 2 weeks after DPC sensitization. Treatment specified: therapeutic diphenylcyclopropenone sensitization with weekly scalp DPC. Whole blood, unfractionated, served as the material for total RNA extraction. The chain uses TRBV6-2 or TRBV6-3 and TRBJ2-1, with D hard to call. The starting material was whole blood, obtained in connection with sensitization to the hapten diphenylcyclopropenone (DPC). The TCR comes from a woman in her forties with alopecia areata. Some clones in this sample may be carry-over from other donors' samples. Here the CDR3 DNA reads TGTGCCAGCAGTTACTCCCCAGGCCTCGTGGTTGAGCAGTTCCTC. This sequence encodes CASSYSPGLVVEQFL.